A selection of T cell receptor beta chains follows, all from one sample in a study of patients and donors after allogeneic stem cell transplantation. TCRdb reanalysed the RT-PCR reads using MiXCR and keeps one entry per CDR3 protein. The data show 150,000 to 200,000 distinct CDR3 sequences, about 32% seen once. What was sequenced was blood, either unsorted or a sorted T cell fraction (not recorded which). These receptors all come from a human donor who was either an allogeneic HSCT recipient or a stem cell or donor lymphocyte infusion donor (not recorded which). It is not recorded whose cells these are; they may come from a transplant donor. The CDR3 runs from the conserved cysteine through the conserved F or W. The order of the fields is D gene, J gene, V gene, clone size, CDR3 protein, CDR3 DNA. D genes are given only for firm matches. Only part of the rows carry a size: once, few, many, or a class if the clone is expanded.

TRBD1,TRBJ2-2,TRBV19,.,CASSITGGTNTGELFF,TGTGCCAGTAGTATCACAGGGGGCACGAACACCGGGGAGCTGTTTTTT
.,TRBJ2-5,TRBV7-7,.,CASSSTEFTKTQYF,TGTGCTAGCAGTTCAACAGAGTTTACGAAGACCCAGTACTTC
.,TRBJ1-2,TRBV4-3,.,CASSPGAGSNYGYTF,TGCGCCAGCAGTCCTGGGGCCGGGTCGAACTATGGCTACACCTTC
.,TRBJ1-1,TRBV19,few,CASSSALRGGRDTEAFF,TGTGCCAGCTCCAGTGCCCTAAGGGGGGGCCGGGACACTGAAGCTTTCTTT
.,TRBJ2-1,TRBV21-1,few,CASSKRIGRTHNEQFF,TGTGCCAGCAGTAAAAGGATTGGGAGGACCCACAATGAGCAGTTCTTC
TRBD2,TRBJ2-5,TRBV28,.,CASSLSGSVGKTQYF,TGTGCCAGCAGCCTAAGCGGGAGTGTTGGAAAGACCCAGTACTTC
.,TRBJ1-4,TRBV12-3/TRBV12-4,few,CASSGDGTNEKLFF,TGTGCCAGCAGTGGGGACGGAACTAATGAAAAACTGTTTTTT
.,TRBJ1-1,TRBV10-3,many,CAISGGAGPPVGEAFF,TGTGCCATCAGTGGGGGAGCGGGGCCGCCTGTCGGTGAAGCTTTCTTT
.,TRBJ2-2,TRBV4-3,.,CASSQGPRATNTGELFF,TGCGCCAGCAGCCAAGGGCCTAGGGCAACCAACACCGGGGAGCTGTTTTTT
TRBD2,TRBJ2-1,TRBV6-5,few,CASSSLAGDIYNEQFF,TGTGCCAGCAGTTCCTTAGCGGGAGACATCTACAATGAGCAGTTCTTC